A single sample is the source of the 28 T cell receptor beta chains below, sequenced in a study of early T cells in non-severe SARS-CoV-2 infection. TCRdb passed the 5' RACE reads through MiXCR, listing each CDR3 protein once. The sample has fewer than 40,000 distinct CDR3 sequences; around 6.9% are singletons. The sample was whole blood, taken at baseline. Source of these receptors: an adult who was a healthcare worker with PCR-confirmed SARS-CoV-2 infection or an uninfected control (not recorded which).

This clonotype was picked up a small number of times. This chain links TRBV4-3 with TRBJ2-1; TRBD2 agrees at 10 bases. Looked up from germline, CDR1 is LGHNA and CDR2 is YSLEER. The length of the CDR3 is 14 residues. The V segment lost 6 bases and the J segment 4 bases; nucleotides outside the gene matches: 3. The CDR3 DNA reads TGCGCCAGCAGACCTAGCGGGAGTTACAATGAGCAGTTCTTC. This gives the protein CASRPSGSYNEQFF.

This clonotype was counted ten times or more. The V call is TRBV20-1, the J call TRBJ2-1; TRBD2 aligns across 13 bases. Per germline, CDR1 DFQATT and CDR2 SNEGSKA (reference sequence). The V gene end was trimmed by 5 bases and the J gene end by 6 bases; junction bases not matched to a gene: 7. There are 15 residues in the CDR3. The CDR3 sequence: CSAATLAGGFNEQFF. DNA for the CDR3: TGCAGTGCTGCAACACTAGCGGGAGGGTTCAATGAGCAGTTCTTC.

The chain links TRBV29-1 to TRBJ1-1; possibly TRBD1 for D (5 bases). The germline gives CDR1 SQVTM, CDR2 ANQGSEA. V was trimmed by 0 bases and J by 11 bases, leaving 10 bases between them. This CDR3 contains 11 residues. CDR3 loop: CSVEDGGNAFF. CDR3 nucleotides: TGCAGCGTTGAAGATGGGGGGAACGCTTTCTTT.

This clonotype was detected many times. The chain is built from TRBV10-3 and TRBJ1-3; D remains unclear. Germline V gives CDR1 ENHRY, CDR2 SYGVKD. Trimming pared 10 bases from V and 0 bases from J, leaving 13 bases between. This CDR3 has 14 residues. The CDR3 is CASNRGNSGNTIYF. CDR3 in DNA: TGTGCCAGCAACCGGGGAAACTCTGGAAACACCATATATTTT.

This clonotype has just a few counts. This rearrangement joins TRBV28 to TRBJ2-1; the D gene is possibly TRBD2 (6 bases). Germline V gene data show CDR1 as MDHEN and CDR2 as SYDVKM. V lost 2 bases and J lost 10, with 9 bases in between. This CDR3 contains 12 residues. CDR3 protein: CASSLGGKEQFF. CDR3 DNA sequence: TGTGCCAGCAGTTTAGGCGGGAAGGAGCAGTTCTTC.

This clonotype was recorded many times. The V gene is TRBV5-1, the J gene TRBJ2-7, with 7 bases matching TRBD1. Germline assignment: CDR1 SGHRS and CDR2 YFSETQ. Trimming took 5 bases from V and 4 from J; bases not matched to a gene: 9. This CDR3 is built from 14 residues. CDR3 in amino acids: CASSDRAADYEQYF. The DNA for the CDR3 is TGCGCCAGCAGTGACAGGGCGGCGGATTACGAGCAGTACTTC.

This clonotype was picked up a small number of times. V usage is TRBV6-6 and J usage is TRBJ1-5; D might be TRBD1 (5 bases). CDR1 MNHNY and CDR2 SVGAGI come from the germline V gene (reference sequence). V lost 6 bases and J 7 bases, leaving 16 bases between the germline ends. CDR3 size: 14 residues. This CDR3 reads CASRLGPGIQPQHF. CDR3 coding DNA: TGTGCCAGCAGATTAGGTCCAGGGATACAGCCCCAGCATTTT.

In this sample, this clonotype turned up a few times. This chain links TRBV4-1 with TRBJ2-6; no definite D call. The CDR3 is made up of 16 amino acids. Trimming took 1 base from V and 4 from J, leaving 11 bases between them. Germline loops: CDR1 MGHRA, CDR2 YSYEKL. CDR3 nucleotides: TGCGCCAGCAGCCAAGGCCGGAGCTCCGGGGCCAACGTCCTGACTTTC. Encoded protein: CASSQGRSSGANVLTF.

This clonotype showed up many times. Here the CDR3 reads CASSLTDQYF. DNA for the CDR3: TGTGCCAGCAGCTTGACAGACCAGTACTTC. This sequence joins TRBV7-8 and TRBJ2-5, with a possible D match to TRBD1 (5 bases). The CDR3 runs 10 residues. Trimming stripped 3 bases from V and 10 bases from J, with 6 bases between. Per germline, CDR1 SGHVS and CDR2 FQNEAQ.

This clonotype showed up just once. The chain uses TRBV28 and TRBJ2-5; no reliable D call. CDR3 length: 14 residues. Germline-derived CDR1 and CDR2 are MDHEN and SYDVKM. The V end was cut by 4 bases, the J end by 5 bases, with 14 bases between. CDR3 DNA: TGTGCCAGCAGTTCCCTGACTCGGACGGAGACCCAGTACTTC. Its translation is CASSSLTRTETQYF. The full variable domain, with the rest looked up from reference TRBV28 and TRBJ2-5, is DVKVTQSSRYLVKRTGEKVFLECVQDMDHENMFWYRQDPGLGLRLIYFSYDVKMKEKGDIPEGYSVSREKKERFSLILESASTNQTSMYLCASSSLTRTETQYFGPGTRLLVL.

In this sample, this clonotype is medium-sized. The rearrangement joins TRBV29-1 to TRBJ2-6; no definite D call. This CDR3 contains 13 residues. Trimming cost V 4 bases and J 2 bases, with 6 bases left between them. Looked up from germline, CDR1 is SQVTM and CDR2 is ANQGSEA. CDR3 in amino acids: CSVGGTGANVLTF. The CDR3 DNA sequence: TGCAGCGTTGGGGGAACTGGGGCCAACGTCCTGACTTTC.

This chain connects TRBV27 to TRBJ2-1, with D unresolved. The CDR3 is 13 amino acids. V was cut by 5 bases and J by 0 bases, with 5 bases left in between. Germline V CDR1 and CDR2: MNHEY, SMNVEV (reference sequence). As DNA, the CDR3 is TGTGCCAGCAGTCGGAGCTCCTACAATGAGCAGTTCTTC. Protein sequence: CASSRSSYNEQFF.

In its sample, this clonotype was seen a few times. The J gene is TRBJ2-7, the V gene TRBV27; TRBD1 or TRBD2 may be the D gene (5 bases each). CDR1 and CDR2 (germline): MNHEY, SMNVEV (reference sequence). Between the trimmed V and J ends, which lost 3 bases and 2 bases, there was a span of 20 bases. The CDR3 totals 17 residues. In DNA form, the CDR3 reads TGTGCCAGCAGTTTTAATGTCCCGGGACGGGTCGCCTACGAGCAGTACTTC. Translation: CASSFNVPGRVAYEQYF.

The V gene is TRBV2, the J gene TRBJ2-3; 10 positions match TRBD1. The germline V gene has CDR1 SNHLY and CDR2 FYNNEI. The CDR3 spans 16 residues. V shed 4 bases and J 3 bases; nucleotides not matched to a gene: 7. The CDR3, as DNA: TGTGCCAGCAGTGCCTCGACAGGGGGCAGAACAGATACGCAGTATTTT. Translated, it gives CASSASTGGRTDTQYF.

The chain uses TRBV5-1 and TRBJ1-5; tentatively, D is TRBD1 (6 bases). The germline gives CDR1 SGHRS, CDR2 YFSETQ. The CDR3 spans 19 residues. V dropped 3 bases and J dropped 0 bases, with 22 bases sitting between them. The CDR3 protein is CASSSLQGRGHNSNQPQHF. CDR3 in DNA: TGCGCCAGCAGCTCCCTACAGGGTAGGGGCCACAATAGCAATCAGCCCCAGCATTTT.

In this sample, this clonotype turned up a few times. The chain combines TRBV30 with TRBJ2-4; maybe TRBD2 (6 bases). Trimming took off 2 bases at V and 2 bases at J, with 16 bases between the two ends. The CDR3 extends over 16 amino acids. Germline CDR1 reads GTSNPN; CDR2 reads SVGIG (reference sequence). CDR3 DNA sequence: TGTGCCTGGAGTACCACCGGGAGTTTAACCAAAAACATTCAGTACTTC. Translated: CAWSTTGSLTKNIQYF.

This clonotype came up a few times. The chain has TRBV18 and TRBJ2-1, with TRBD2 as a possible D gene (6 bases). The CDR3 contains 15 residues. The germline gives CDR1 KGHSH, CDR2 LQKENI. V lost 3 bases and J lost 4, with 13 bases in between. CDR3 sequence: CASSPASDQYNEQFF. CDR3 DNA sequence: TGTGCCAGCTCACCGGCTAGCGACCAATACAATGAGCAGTTCTTC.

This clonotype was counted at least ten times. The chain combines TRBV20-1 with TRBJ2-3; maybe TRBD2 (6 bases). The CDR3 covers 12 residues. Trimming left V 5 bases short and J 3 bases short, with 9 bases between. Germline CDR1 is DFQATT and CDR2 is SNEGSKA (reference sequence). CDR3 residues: CSAHSGTDTQYF. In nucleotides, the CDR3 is TGCAGTGCTCATAGCGGAACAGATACGCAGTATTTT.

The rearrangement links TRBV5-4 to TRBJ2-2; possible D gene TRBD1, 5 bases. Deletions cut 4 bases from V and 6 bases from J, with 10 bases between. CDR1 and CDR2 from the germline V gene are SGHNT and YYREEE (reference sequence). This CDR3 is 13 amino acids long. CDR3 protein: CASSIDRSGELFF. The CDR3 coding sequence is TGTGCCAGCAGCATCGACAGATCCGGGGAGCTGTTTTTT.

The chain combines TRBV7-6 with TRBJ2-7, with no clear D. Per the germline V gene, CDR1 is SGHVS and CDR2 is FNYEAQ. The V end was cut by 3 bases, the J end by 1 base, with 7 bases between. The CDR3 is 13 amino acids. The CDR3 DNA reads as TGTGCCAGCAGCTTCGGATCTTCCTACGAGCAGTACTTC. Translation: CASSFGSSYEQYF. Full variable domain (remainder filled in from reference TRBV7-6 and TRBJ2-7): GAGVSQSPRYKVTKRGQDVALRCDPISGHVSLYWYRQALGQGPEFLTYFNYEAQQDKSGLPNDRFSAERPEGSISTLTIQRTEQRDSAMYRCASSFGSSYEQYFGPGTRLTVT.

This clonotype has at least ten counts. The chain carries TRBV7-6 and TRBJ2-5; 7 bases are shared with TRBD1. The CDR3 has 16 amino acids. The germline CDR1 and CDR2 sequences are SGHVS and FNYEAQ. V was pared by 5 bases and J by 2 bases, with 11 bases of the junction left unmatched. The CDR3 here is CASSPTPPGQQETQYF. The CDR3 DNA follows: TGTGCCAGCAGCCCTACACCTCCGGGACAGCAAGAGACCCAGTACTTC.

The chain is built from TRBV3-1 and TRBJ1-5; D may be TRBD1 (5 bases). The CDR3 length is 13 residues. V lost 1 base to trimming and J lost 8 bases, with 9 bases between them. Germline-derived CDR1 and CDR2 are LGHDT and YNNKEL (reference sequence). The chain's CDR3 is CASSQGGAEPQHF. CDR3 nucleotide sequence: TGTGCCAGCAGCCAAGGGGGCGCGGAGCCCCAGCATTTT.

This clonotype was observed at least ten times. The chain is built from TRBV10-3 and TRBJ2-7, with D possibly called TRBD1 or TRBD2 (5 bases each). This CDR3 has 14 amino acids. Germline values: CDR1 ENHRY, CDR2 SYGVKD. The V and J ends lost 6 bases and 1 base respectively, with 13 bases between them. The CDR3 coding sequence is TGTGCCATCAGCCCCGGGGCGGATTCCTACGAGCAGTACTTC. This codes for CAISPGADSYEQYF.

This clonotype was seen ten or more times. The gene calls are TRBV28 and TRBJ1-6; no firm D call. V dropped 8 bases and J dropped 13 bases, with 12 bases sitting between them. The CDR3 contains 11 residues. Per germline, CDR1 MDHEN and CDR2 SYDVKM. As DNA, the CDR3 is TGTGCCAGCGTCACCCTGGGGCCCCTCCACTTT. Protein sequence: CASVTLGPLHF. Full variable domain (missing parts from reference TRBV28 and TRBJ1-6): DVKVTQSSRYLVKRTGEKVFLECVQDMDHENMFWYRQDPGLGLRLIYFSYDVKMKEKGDIPEGYSVSREKKERFSLILESASTNQTSMYLCASVTLGPLHFGNGTRLTVT.

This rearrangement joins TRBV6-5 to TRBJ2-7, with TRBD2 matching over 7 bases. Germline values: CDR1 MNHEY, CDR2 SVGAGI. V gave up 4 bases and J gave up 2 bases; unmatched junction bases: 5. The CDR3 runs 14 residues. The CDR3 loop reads CASSFGLGTYEQYF. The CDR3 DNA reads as TGTGCCAGCAGTTTTGGACTAGGTACCTACGAGCAGTACTTC.

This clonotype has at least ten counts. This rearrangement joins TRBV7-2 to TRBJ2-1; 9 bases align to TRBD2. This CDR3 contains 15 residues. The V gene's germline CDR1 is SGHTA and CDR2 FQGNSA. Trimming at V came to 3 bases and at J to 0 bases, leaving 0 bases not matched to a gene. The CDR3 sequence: CASSFSGSSYNEQFF. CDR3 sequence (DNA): TGTGCCAGCAGCTTTAGCGGGAGCTCCTACAATGAGCAGTTCTTC.

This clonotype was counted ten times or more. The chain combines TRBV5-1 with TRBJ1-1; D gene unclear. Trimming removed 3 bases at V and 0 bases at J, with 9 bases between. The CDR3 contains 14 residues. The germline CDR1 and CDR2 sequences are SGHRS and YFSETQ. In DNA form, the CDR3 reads TGCGCCAGCAGCTCACAGAACCTGAACACTGAAGCTTTCTTT. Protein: CASSSQNLNTEAFF.

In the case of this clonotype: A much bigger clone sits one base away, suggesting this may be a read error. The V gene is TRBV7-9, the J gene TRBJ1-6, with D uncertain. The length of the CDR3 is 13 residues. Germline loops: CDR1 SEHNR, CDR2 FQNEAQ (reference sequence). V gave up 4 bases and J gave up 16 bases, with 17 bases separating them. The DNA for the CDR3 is TGTGCCAGCAGCTCAATCAGTCGAGGGCCTCTCCACTTT. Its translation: CASSSISRGPLHF.